This TCR beta chain emerged from a study of beta chain features in type 1 diabetes. Whole-study context: Comparable age, gender and cell yields were observed in patients relative to healthy donors. Whole-study findings and limits: A moderate, significant TCRB CDR3 shortening appeared in type 1 diabetes across four CD4+ subsets. Within patients, naive, central memory and Treg TCRB repertoires seemed more similar than within healthy donors. Insertion counts at VDJ junctions were lower in type 1 diabetes patients, who also showed more deletions there.

This clone was detected only a few times. Its cognate antigen is unknown. The ends were cut back, 2 bases at V and 0 bases at J, with 8 bases in the middle. CDR3 length: 14 amino acids. CDR1 and CDR2 from the germline V gene are MDHEN and SYDVKM. A single heparinised blood sample, averaging approximately 0.12 L, was obtained per donor. The study reverse transcribed the entire isolated RNA, so it sequenced expressed TCRB transcripts. Data came from immunoSEQ multiplex PCR; TCRdb stores just in-frame clones and leaves some out. The sample carries 150,000 to 200,000 clones, about 9% recorded once. The V call is TRBV28, the J call TRBJ2-7; weak D call: TRBD1 (5 bases). This TCR came from a woman in her twenties or thirties with type 1 diabetes. The sample comprised central memory CD4+ T cells from blood. CDR3 loop: CASSLRDSSYEQYF. The DNA for the CDR3 is TGTGCCAGCAGTTTAAGAGACAGCTCCTACGAGCAGTACTTC. Full variable domain (remainder filled in from reference TRBV28 and TRBJ2-7): DVKVTQSSRYLVKRTGEKVFLECVQDMDHENMFWYRQDPGLGLRLIYFSYDVKMKEKGDIPEGYSVSREKKERFSLILESASTNQTSMYLCASSLRDSSYEQYFGPGTRLTVT.